Shown below are 15 T cell receptor beta chains from a single sample sequenced in a study of CD8 T cells in ankylosing spondylitis. Whole-study results and caveats: Characteristic of ankylosing spondylitis blood, it appeared, was a TCR beta motif comprising roughly 8 highly homologous variants.

MiXCR, run by TCRdb on the 5' RACE reads, gives a single entry per CDR3 protein. Here the sample spans more than 650,000 distinct CDR3 sequences, 12% being singletons. Their recognized antigens are unknown. The sample taken for sequencing was blood, either unsorted or a sorted T cell fraction (not recorded which). The receptors shown here come from a male donor with ankylosing spondylitis.

The gene calls are TRBV7-2 and TRBJ1-5; D ambiguous. The V gene lost 3 bases and the J gene lost 0 bases, with 9 bases spanning the gap. The CDR3 contains 15 residues. Germline CDR1 SGHTA, CDR2 FQGNSA. DNA for the CDR3: TGTGCCAGCAGCTTCAAGAGATATAGCAATCAGCCCCAGCATTTT. It codes for CASSFKRYSNQPQHF. The full variable domain, its missing parts supplied by reference TRBV7-2 and TRBJ1-5, is GAGVSQSPSNKVTEKGKDVELRCDPISGHTALYWYRQSLGQGLEFLIYFQGNSAPDKSGLPSDRFSAERTGGSVSTLTIQRTQQEDSAVYLCASSFKRYSNQPQHFGDGTRLSIL.

DNA for the CDR3: TGCAGTGCTAGAGATCTTTGGCAGGGAAGCAATCAGCCCCAGCATTTT. It translates to CSARDLWQGSNQPQHF. This chain connects TRBV20-1 to TRBJ1-5, with D maybe TRBD1 (5 bases). There are 16 residues in the CDR3. The germline CDR1 and CDR2 sequences are DFQATT and SNEGSKA (reference sequence). V was cut by 0 bases and J by 1 base, with 13 bases left in between.

There are many counts of this clonotype. J is TRBJ2-7 and V is TRBV20-1, with a tentative D call TRBD2 (6 bases). Germline values: CDR1 DFQATT, CDR2 SNEGSKA (reference sequence). CDR3 length equals 13 residues. Trimming pared 2 bases from V and 3 bases from J, leaving 11 bases between. The CDR3 loop reads CSARRLVGYEQYF. The CDR3 region has the DNA TGCAGTGCTAGAAGACTAGTTGGCTACGAGCAGTACTTC.

This chain links TRBV9 with TRBJ2-7; perhaps TRBD1 as D (5 bases). Germline V gene sequence: CDR1 SGDLS, CDR2 YYNGEE. CDR3 length: 13 residues. The ends were cut back, 3 bases at V and 6 bases at J, with 13 bases in the middle. The CDR3 loop reads CASSGAGKGEQYF. CDR3 bases: TGTGCCAGCAGCGGAGCAGGGAAGGGCGAGCAGTACTTC.

Ten or more counts support this clonotype. This chain joins TRBV6-1 and TRBJ2-2; D is uncertain. CDR3 length: 14 residues. Trimming removed 6 bases at V and 5 bases at J, with 13 bases between. Germline CDR1 is MNHNS and CDR2 is SASEGT. CDR3 nucleotide sequence: TGTGCCAGCAGGGTGGGGTCCTTAACCGGGGAGCTGTTTTTT. This gives the protein CASRVGSLTGELFF.

In its sample, this clonotype was seen many times. The V gene is TRBV29-1, the J gene TRBJ1-1; TRBD1 matches at 10 bases. Trimming at V came to 5 bases and at J to 4 bases, leaving 4 bases not matched to a gene. Germline lookup yields CDR1 SQVTM and CDR2 ANQGSEA. The CDR3 runs 13 residues. CDR3 residues: CSVQDRGATEAFF. DNA of the CDR3: TGCAGCGTTCAGGACAGGGGGGCCACTGAAGCTTTCTTT. Filled out from reference TRBV29-1 and TRBJ1-1, the complete variable domain reads SAVISQKPSRDICQRGTSLTIQCQVDSQVTMMFWYRQQPGQSLTLIATANQGSEATYESGFVIDKFPISRPNLTFSTLTVSNMSPEDSSIYLCSVQDRGATEAFFGQGTRLTVV.

This clonotype was picked up many times. The V gene is TRBV18, the J gene TRBJ2-3, with a possible D match to TRBD1 (5 bases). From germline, CDR1 is KGHSH and CDR2 LQKENI. V lost 1 base, J lost 1 base, and 9 bases lay in between. The CDR3 is 15 amino acids. This CDR3 reads CASSPRQTGTDTQYF. The CDR3 DNA reads as TGTGCCAGCTCACCACGACAGACCGGCACAGATACGCAGTATTTT.

This clonotype was counted a few times. V and J are TRBV6-2 or TRBV6-3 and TRBJ2-6, with D possibly TRBD1 on 6 matching bases. CDR1 MNHEY and CDR2 SVGEGT come from the germline V gene. With 2 bases removed from V and 0 bases from J, the gap between germline ends came to 20 bases. The CDR3 runs to 20 residues. DNA of the CDR3: TGTGCCAGCAGTTACGAGGGATGGCCCGGACAGTACTCTGGGGCCAACGTCCTGACTTTC. Translation: CASSYEGWPGQYSGANVLTF.

In this sample, this clonotype turned up a few times. The CDR3: CASSRGYPAKNIQYF. Here the CDR3 DNA reads TGTGCCAGCAGCCGGGGTTACCCAGCCAAAAACATTCAGTACTTC. The chain combines TRBV6-1 with TRBJ2-4; maybe TRBD2 (5 bases). This CDR3 comprises 15 residues. The germline V gene encodes CDR1 MNHNS and CDR2 SASEGT. V was cut by 6 bases and J by 0 bases, with 12 bases left in between.

The V call is TRBV28, the J call TRBJ2-1; D ambiguous. Trimming shortened V by 3 bases and J by 6 bases, and 18 bases separated the two germline ends. There are 16 residues in the CDR3. Germline values: CDR1 MDHEN, CDR2 SYDVKM. CDR3 protein: CASSFPLRSFLNEQFF. As DNA, the CDR3 is TGTGCCAGCAGTTTTCCCCTTCGGAGTTTTCTCAATGAGCAGTTCTTC.

The J gene is TRBJ2-1, the V gene TRBV11-2, with D possibly matching TRBD2 (5 bases). The CDR3 is 16 residues long. The V gene's germline CDR1 is SGHAT and CDR2 FQNNGV. The V gene lost 5 bases and the J gene lost 0 bases, with 14 bases spanning the gap. The CDR3 loop is CASSPRRAGSYNEQFF. The CDR3 region has the DNA TGTGCCAGCAGCCCTCGCCGGGCGGGCTCCTACAATGAGCAGTTCTTC.

This clonotype was seen a few times. The rearrangement joins TRBV2 to TRBJ2-7; 7 nucleotides line up with TRBD2. This CDR3 is 14 amino acids long. Trimming cost V 7 bases and J 4 bases; bases outside gene matches: 10. CDR1 is SNHLY, CDR2 FYNNEI, per germline. CDR3 protein: CASNVAGPLYEQYF. For the CDR3, the DNA is TGTGCCAGCAACGTAGCGGGTCCCCTTTACGAGCAGTACTTC. Looking up the rest from reference TRBV2 and TRBJ2-7 gives the full variable domain: EPEVTQTPSHQVTQMGQEVILRCVPISNHLYFYWYRQILGQKVEFLVSFYNNEISEKSEIFDDQFSVERPDGSNFTLKIRSTKLEDSAMYFCASNVAGPLYEQYFGPGTRLTVT.

This clonotype has ten or more counts. V and J are TRBV5-1 and TRBJ2-5, with 7 bases identical to TRBD1. Germline values: CDR1 SGHRS, CDR2 YFSETQ. The CDR3 loop spans 13 amino acids. V shed 8 bases, J shed 3 bases, and the junction held 7 bases outside the gene matches. The CDR3 DNA sequence: TGCGCCAGTTGGAGTACAGGGGAAGAGACCCAGTACTTC. This codes for CASWSTGEETQYF.

V is TRBV20-1 and J is TRBJ1-4; 8 positions agree with TRBD1. The CDR3 runs to 17 residues. Germline assignment: CDR1 DFQATT and CDR2 SNEGSKA (reference sequence). Losses at the gene ends were 3 bases for V and 0 bases for J; bases not matched to a gene: 9. The DNA of the CDR3 is TGCAGTGCTAGGGGGACAGGACCAACTGCAACTAATGAAAAACTGTTTTTT. Its protein product is CSARGTGPTATNEKLFF.

The J gene is TRBJ2-7, the V gene TRBV20-1, with D perhaps matching TRBD1 (5 bases). The CDR3 covers 10 residues. V lost 8 bases and J lost 5, with 10 bases in between. Germline assignment: CDR1 DFQATT and CDR2 SNEGSKA (reference sequence). CDR3 amino acids: CSSTGNEQYF. The CDR3 nucleotides read TGCAGTTCTACAGGAAACGAGCAGTACTTC.